The rows below give T cell receptor beta chains drawn from one sample of a study of T cells after yellow fever vaccination. TCRdb re-called the 5' RACE reads with MiXCR, one entry per CDR3 protein. The repertoire holds more than 300,000 distinct CDR3 sequences, with 9.5% to 12% as singletons. The sequenced sample was CD4+ T cells sorted from PBMCs, obtained 45 days after the yellow fever booster vaccination. All receptors derive from a man aged 18 to 35 who received the YFV17D yellow fever vaccine. The CDR3 runs from the conserved cysteine through the conserved F or W. D genes are given only for firm matches. Not every row has a clone size; where given, it reads once, few, many or a size class.

>.|TRBJ1-6|TRBV7-6|14|few
TGTGCCAGCAGCTTAGAGACAGGCCGGGAGTCCCTCCACTTT
CASSLETGRESLHF
>.|TRBJ2-3|TRBV7-2|14|.
TGTGCCAGCAGCCTGCATGATGTAACAGATACGCAGTATTTT
CASSLHDVTDTQYF
>TRBD1|TRBJ1-6|TRBV30|14|many
TGTGCCTGGAGCCGGGACAGGGGTTATTCACCCCTCCACTTT
CAWSRDRGYSPLHF
>.|TRBJ1-1|TRBV28|12|few
TGTGCCGCCTATAGTACGGAGAATGAAGCTTTCTTT
CAAYSTENEAFF
>.|TRBJ1-1|TRBV20-1|14|.
TGCAGTGCTAGAAACGGAGCCACGAACACTGAAGCTTTCTTT
CSARNGATNTEAFF
>.|TRBJ1-5|TRBV6-2/TRBV6-3|14|few
TGTGCCAGCAGCCTCGAAGAGGCAAGGCAGCCCCAGCATTTT
CASSLEEARQPQHF
>.|TRBJ2-5|TRBV4-2|16|few
TGTGCCAGCAGCCAGCCCCCGGGGGGCAGTGGGGAGACCCAGTACTTC
CASSQPPGGSGETQYF
>.|TRBJ1-1|TRBV19|11|few
TGTGCCATCTACAGGAACACTGAAGCTTTCTTT
CAIYRNTEAFF
>.|TRBJ1-5|TRBV4-1|17|few
TGCGCCAGCAGCCAAGATCCCCTCGGGACTACCGATCAGCCCCAGCATTTT
CASSQDPLGTTDQPQHF
>.|TRBJ1-6|TRBV29-1|13|.
TGCAGCGTTGGGGACGGGAACCATTCACCCCTCCACTTT
CSVGDGNHSPLHF
>TRBD1|TRBJ1-3|TRBV7-2|18|many
TGTGCCAGCAGTCTCGGGGGTTCCGGGACAGGAGTTGGAAACACCATATATTTT
CASSLGGSGTGVGNTIYF
>.|TRBJ2-4|TRBV7-3|17|few
TGTGCCAGCAGAAAAGGGGGGCCCACTACGGCCAAAAACATTCAGTACTTC
CASRKGGPTTAKNIQYF
>.|TRBJ1-6|TRBV4-1|19|.
TGCGCCAGCAGCCAAGCGCCGCGGAGCAGGGGCGGATTTAATTCACCCCTCCACTTT
CASSQAPRSRGGFNSPLHF
>.|TRBJ1-1|TRBV12-3/TRBV12-4|13|many
TGTGCCAGCAGTTTGGACGGCTGGCTGAGGGCTTTCTTT
CASSLDGWLRAFF
>.|TRBJ1-2|TRBV7-8|15|.
TGTGCCAGCAGCTTGGAACGGGGGATGATCTATGGCTACACCTTC
CASSLERGMIYGYTF
>.|TRBJ2-3|TRBV2|14|few
TGTGCCAGCAGTGAAGGGTGGAGCACAGATACGCAGTATTTT
CASSEGWSTDTQYF
>.|TRBJ1-1|TRBV12-3/TRBV12-4|13|.
TGTGCCAGCAGTACCTCAGATAACACTGAAGCTTTCTTT
CASSTSDNTEAFF
>.|TRBJ1-2|TRBV21-1|14|few
TGTGCCAGCAGCATTCGACAGGTTCTGGGGGGCTACACCTTC
CASSIRQVLGGYTF
>TRBD2|TRBJ2-1|TRBV11-2|15|.
TGTGCCAGCAGCGTGACTAGCGGGGGCCCTGATGAGCAGTTCTTC
CASSVTSGGPDEQFF
>.|TRBJ2-1|TRBV7-9|18|few
TGTGCCAGCAGCCCTAGGTTTGGGGGGCTTGGAGCCTACAATGAGCAGTTCTTC
CASSPRFGGLGAYNEQFF
>.|TRBJ2-7|TRBV7-7|14|few
TGTGCCAGCAGCCCCTCCAGGACAGCCTACGAGCAGTACTTC
CASSPSRTAYEQYF
>.|TRBJ2-1|TRBV4-3|15|few
TGCGCCAGCAGCCAAGCGCCACAGAATCTCGATGAGCAGTTCTTC
CASSQAPQNLDEQFF
>.|TRBJ2-1|TRBV18|16|.
TGTGCCAGCTCACCGGGATTGGGAACGCGCAAAGCGGGGCAGTTCTTC
CASSPGLGTRKAGQFF
>TRBD2|TRBJ2-7|TRBV15|14|.
TGTGCCACCAGCAGAGGTGGGGGGGAAAACGAGCAGTACTTC
CATSRGGGENEQYF
>.|TRBJ1-5|TRBV20-1|12|.
TGCAGTGCTTTTCGGGGGGTATGGCCCCAGCATTTT
CSAFRGVWPQHF
>.|TRBJ1-1|TRBV4-3|14|many
TGCGCCAGCAGCCGAGATACAGGGTTCTCTGAAGCTTTCTTT
CASSRDTGFSEAFF
>.|TRBJ2-5|TRBV7-7|13|few
TGTGCCAGCACCCAACAGGTGGGAGAGACCCAGTACTTC
CASTQQVGETQYF
>.|TRBJ1-1|TRBV7-2|13|many
TGTGCCAGCAGCTTCCAGACGAACACTGAAGCTTTCTTT
CASSFQTNTEAFF
>TRBD1|TRBJ1-2|TRBV7-2|16|.
TGTGCCAGCGCCCTTGGGGGACAGGGGATTAACTATGGCTACACCTTC
CASALGGQGINYGYTF
>.|TRBJ2-3|TRBV29-1|13|few
TGCAGCGTCGATCTGGGTAGCACAGATACGCAGTATTTT
CSVDLGSTDTQYF
>.|TRBJ2-4|TRBV2|12|many
TGTGCCAGCAGTGAAGCAAACTACGTTTGGTACTTC
CASSEANYVWYF
>TRBD2|TRBJ2-3|TRBV11-1|16|few
TGTGCCAGCAGCTTAGCTTTCGGGGGGGCCTCAGATACGCAGTATTTT
CASSLAFGGASDTQYF